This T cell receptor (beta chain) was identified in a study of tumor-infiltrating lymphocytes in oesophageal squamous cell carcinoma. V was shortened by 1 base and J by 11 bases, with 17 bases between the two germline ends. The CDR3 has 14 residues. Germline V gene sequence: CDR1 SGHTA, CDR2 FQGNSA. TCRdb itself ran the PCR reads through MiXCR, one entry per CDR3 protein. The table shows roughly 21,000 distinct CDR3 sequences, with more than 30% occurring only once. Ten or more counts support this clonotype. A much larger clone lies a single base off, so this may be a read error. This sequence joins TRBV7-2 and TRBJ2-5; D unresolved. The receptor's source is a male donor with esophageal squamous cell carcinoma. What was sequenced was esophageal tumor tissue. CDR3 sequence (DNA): TGTGCCAGCAGCTTAGAGGGCAGCTACAATGAGCAGTACTTC. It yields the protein CASSLEGSYNEQYF.